This T cell receptor (beta chain) was obtained from a study of cytomegalovirus exposure and HLA in healthy donors. Study results and caveats: Roughly even sequencing depth across donors was the assumption behind the presence/absence analyses. Specific recognition of CMV antigens was confirmed in vitro for a few chains (all CMV-associated). Previous analysis showed most TCR beta V segments were productive about 87% or about 30% of the time.

The PCR ran on 60 Vbeta and 13 Jbeta primers. Measured with immunoSEQ multiplex PCR; TCRdb has only the in-frame clones, and not every one. The sample yields 100,000 or so clones, around 78% seen once. Participants comprised healthy donors of bone marrow. V lost 2 bases and J lost 0; bases outside the gene matches: 1. CDR1 and CDR2 (germline): SGHDN, FVKESK. This CDR3 contains 15 residues. To note about this clone: Its antigen is not known.

This receptor was identified in a male donor in good health and CMV-seronegative. The chain links TRBV14 to TRBJ2-7; 10 bases agree with TRBD2. What was sequenced was PBMCs. The CDR3 reads CASSQIAGGSYEQYF. Written as DNA, the CDR3 is TGTGCCAGCAGCCAAATAGCGGGGGGCTCCTACGAGCAGTACTTC.